This T cell receptor (beta chain) was profiled in a study of shared clonotypes between healthy human individuals. Across the study: Per-donor plates numbered three CD4 naive, three CD4 memory, two CD8 naive and one CD8 memory.

Study findings and constraints: Among donors, clonotype sharing was expected to be affected by sequencing depth. Researchers sampled blood only, noting tissue repertoires likely differ.

Comments on this clone: Its antigen is currently unknown.

Clones were sequenced by immunoSEQ multiplex PCR, and TCRdb holds only the in-frame ones, with some missing. This sample yields about 2.3 million clones, of which over 90% are seen a single time; under 0.45% belongs to the top ten. V gave up 3 bases and J gave up 7 bases; unmatched junction bases: 6. Per the germline V gene, CDR1 is SGHNT and CDR2 is YYREEE (reference sequence). The CDR3 runs to 13 residues. The chain joins TRBV5-4 to TRBJ2-5; TRBD2 aligns across 7 bases. Sequencing was carried out using naive CD4+ T cells from PBMCs. Documented subset: CD45RA+ positively selected. The sequence was obtained from a man between 18 and 29 years old in good health. Some clones in this sample may be carry-over from other donors' samples. The CDR3 coding sequence is TGTGCCAGCAGCTCCGACACGGGGGGGACCCAGTACTTC. Translated, it gives CASSSDTGGTQYF.